This T cell receptor (beta chain) is from a study of blood T cell repertoires in COVID-19. The overall study: Both acute and convalescent COVID-19 samples were obtained from the United States, Italy and Spain.

Generated by immunoSEQ multiplex PCR, the TCRdb table keeps only in-frame clones and is missing some. This repertoire shows 200,000 to 300,000 clones, roughly 87% found once; its top ten account for 6% to 9%. This CDR3 region has 15 residues. Germline loops: CDR1 SEHNR, CDR2 FQNEAQ (reference sequence). The trim removed 5 bases at V and 0 bases at J, leaving 4 bases unmatched. The rearrangement links TRBV7-9 to TRBJ2-3; 8 bases line up with TRBD1. The receptor was isolated from a man in his 60s who had recovered from COVID-19. The source material was peripheral blood. CDR3 sequence: CASSTRTGSTDTQYF. The CDR3 bases are TGTGCCAGCAGCACTAGGACAGGGAGCACAGATACGCAGTATTTT.